The 3 T cell receptor beta chains below all came from one sample that was sequenced in a study of cytomegalovirus exposure and HLA in healthy donors. PCR used 60 Vbeta primers and 13 Jbeta primers. Here immunoSEQ multiplex PCR was the method, and the copy in TCRdb shows in-frame clones only, minus some. The profile shows some 200,000 clones, approximately 84% of them singletons. What was sequenced was PBMCs. The receptors originated from a woman aged 45-65 years in good health and CMV-seropositive.

The V and J genes are TRBV6-6 and TRBJ1-2, with D possibly TRBD1 on 6 matching bases. V dropped 0 bases and J dropped 7 bases, with 15 bases sitting between them. This CDR3 has 15 residues. The germline CDR1 and CDR2 sequences are MNHNY and SVGAGI (reference sequence). The CDR3 is CASSYSGQGGGGYTF. CDR3 in DNA: TGTGCCAGCAGTTACTCGGGCCAGGGAGGGGGTGGCTACACCTTC.

The chain has TRBV27 and TRBJ2-3, with D maybe TRBD1 (5 bases). V gave up 5 bases and J gave up 0 bases, with 12 bases separating them. CDR3 length: 15 amino acids. The germline gives CDR1 MNHEY, CDR2 SMNVEV (reference sequence). CDR3 loop: CASSIPGSSTDTQYF. The DNA for the CDR3 is TGTGCCAGCAGTATCCCAGGGTCCAGCACAGATACGCAGTATTTT.

V and J are TRBV5-6 and TRBJ1-2; a weak D match, TRBD1 (6 bases). This CDR3 has 15 residues. Germline V gene lookup returns CDR1 SGHDT and CDR2 YYEEEE. Trimming shortened V by 5 bases and J by 7 bases, and 21 bases separated the two germline ends. CDR3 residues: CASSQTTGSWIGYTF. CDR3 coding DNA: TGTGCCAGCAGTCAGACTACAGGGTCCTGGATTGGCTACACCTTC.